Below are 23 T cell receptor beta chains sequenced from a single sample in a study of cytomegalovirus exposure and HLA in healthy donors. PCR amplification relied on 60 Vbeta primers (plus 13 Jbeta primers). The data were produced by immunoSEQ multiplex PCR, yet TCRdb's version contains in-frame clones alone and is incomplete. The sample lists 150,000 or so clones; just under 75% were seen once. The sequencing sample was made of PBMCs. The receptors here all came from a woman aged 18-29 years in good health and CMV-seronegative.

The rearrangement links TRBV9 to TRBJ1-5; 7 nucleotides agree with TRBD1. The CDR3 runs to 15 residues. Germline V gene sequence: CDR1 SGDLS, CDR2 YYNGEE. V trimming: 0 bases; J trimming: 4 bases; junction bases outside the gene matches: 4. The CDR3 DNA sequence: TGTGCCAGCAGCGTAGCGGGACAGTTTAATCAGCCCCAGCATTTT. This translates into CASSVAGQFNQPQHF.

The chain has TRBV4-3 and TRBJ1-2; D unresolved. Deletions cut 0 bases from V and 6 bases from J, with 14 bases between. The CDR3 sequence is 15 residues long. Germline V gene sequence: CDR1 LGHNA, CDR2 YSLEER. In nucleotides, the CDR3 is TGCGCCAGCAGCCAAGATAGAAGCTCAGAGGATGGCTACACCTTC. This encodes CASSQDRSSEDGYTF.

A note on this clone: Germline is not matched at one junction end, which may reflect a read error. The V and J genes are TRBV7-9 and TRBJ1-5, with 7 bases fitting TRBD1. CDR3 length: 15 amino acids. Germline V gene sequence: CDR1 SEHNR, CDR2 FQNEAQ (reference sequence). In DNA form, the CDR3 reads TGTTCCAGCAGCTCTCAGGGGGATAGCAATCAGCCCCAGCATTTT. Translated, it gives CSSSSQGDSNQPQHF.

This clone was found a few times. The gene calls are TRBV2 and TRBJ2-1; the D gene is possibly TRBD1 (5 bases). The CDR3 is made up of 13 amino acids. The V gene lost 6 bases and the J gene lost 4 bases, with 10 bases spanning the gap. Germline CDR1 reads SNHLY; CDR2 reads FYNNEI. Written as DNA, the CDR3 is TGTGCCAGCAGCTTGGACAAGTACAATGAGCAGTTCTTC. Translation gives CASSLDKYNEQFF. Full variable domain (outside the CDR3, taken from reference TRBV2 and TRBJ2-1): EPEVTQTPSHQVTQMGQEVILRCVPISNHLYFYWYRQILGQKVEFLVSFYNNEISEKSEIFDDQFSVERPDGSNFTLKIRSTKLEDSAMYFCASSLDKYNEQFFGPGTRLTVL.

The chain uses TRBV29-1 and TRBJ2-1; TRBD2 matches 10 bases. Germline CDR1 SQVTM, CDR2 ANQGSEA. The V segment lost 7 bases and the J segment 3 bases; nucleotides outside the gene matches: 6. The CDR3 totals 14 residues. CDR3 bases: TGCAGCGGCCGGAGCGGGAGGGACTACAATGAGCAGTTCTTC. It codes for CSGRSGRDYNEQFF.

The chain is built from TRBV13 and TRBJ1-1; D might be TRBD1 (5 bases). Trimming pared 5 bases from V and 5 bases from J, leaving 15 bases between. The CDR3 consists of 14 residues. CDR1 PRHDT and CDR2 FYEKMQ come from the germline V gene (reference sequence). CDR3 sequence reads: CASSPVGGITEAFF. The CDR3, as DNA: TGTGCCAGCAGCCCCGTCGGGGGGATTACTGAAGCTTTCTTT.

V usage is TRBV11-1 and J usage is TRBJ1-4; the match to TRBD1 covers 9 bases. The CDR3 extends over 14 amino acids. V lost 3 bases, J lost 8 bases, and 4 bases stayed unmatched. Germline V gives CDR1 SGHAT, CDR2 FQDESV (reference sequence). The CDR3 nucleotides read TGTGCCAGCAGCTTGGGACAGGGTTTGGAAAAACTGTTTTTT. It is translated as CASSLGQGLEKLFF.

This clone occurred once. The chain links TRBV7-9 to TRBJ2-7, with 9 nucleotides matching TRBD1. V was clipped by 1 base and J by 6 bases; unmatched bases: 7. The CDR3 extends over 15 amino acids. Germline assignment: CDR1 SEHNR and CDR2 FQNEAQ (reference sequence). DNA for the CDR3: TGTGCCAGCAGCTTAGATGACAGGGGGGTGAGCGAGCAGTACTTC. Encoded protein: CASSLDDRGVSEQYF. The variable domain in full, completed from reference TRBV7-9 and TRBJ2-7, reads DTGVSQNPRHKITKRGQNVTFRCDPISEHNRLYWYRQTLGQGPEFLTYFQNEAQLEKSRLLSDRFSAERPKGSFSTLEIQRTEQGDSAMYLCASSLDDRGVSEQYFGPGTRLTVT.

The CDR3, as DNA: TGTGCCAGCAGCCAAACTAGCGGGAGGAGTAGGGAGCAGTACGTC. The encoded protein is CASSQTSGRSREQYV. The chain recombines TRBV13 with TRBJ2-7, with 12 bases lining up with TRBD2. There are 15 residues in the CDR3. The germline CDR1 and CDR2 sequences are PRHDT and FYEKMQ (reference sequence). J was trimmed by 7 bases and V by 5 bases; bases with no gene match: 9.

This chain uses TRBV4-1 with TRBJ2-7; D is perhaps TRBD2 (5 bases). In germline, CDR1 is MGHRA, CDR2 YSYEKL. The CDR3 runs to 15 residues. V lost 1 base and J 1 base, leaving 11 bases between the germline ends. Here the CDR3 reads CASSQAGPGSYEQYF. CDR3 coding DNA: TGCGCCAGCAGCCAAGCTGGCCCGGGGTCCTACGAGCAGTACTTC.

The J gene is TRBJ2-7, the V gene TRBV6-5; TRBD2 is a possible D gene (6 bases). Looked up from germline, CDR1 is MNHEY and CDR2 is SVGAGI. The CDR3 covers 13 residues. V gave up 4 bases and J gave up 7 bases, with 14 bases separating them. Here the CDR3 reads CASSSPGDGEQYV. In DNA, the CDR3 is TGTGCCAGCAGTTCACCGGGAGACGGGGAGCAGTACGTC.

Here the CDR3 DNA reads TGTGCCAGCAGCCTCAGGGTGTTGGCCACTAATGAAAAACTGTTTTTT. Translating it yields CASSLRVLATNEKLFF. The chain links TRBV5-5 to TRBJ1-4, with D tentatively TRBD1 (5 bases). Looked up from germline, CDR1 is SGHKS and CDR2 is YYEKEE (reference sequence). V dropped 4 bases and J dropped 2 bases, with 15 bases sitting between them. This CDR3 region has 16 residues.

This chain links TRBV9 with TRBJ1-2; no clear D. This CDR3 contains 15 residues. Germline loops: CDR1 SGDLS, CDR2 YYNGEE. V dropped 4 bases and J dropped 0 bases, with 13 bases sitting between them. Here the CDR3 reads CASSSPGITNYGYTF. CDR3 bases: TGTGCCAGCAGCTCTCCCGGGATTACTAACTATGGCTACACCTTC.

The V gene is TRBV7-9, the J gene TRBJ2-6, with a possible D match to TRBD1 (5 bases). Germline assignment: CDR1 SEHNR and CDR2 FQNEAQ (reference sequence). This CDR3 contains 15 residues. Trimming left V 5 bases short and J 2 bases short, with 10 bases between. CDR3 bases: TGTGCCAGCAGCCGCGACAGCACTGGGGCCAACGTCCTGACTTTC. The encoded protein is CASSRDSTGANVLTF.

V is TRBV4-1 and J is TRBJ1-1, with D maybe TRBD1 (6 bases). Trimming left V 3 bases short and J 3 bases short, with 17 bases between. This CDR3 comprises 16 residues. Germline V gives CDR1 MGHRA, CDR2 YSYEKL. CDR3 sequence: CASSHYRAPGDTEAFF. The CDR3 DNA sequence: TGCGCCAGCAGCCACTACAGGGCCCCTGGGGACACTGAAGCTTTCTTT.

The CDR3 bases are TGTGCCATCACCAGGGACAGGGAGGGTAACTATGGCTACACCTTC. Protein: CAITRDREGNYGYTF. The chain has TRBV10-3 and TRBJ1-2; 9 nucleotides agree with TRBD1. V shed 7 bases and J 1 base; nucleotides not matched to a gene: 7. The CDR3 covers 15 residues. Germline V gene sequence: CDR1 ENHRY, CDR2 SYGVKD.

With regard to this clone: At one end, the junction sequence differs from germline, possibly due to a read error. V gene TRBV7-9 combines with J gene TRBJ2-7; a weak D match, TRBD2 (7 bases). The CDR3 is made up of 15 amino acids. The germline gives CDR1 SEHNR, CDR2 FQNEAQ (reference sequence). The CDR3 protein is CSSSLKGGVGYEQYF. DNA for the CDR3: TGTTCCAGCAGCTTAAAGGGGGGGGTGGGGTACGAGCAGTACTTC. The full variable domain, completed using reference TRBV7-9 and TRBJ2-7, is DTGVSQNPRHKITKRGQNVTFRCDPISEHNRLYWYRQTLGQGPEFLTYFQNEAQLEKSRLLSDRFSAERPKGSFSTLEIQRTEQGDSAMYLCSSSLKGGVGYEQYFGPGTRLTVT.

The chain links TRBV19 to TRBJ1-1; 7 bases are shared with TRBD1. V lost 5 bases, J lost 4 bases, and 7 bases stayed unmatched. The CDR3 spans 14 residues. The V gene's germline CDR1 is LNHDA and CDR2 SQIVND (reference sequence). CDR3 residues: CASSRGTVGTEAFF. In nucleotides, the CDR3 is TGTGCCAGTAGTCGGGGGACAGTCGGCACTGAAGCTTTCTTT. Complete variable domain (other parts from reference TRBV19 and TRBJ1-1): DGGITQSPKYLFRKEGQNVTLSCEQNLNHDAMYWYRQDPGQGLRLIYYSQIVNDFQKGDIAEGYSVSREKKESFPLTVTSAQKNPTAFYLCASSRGTVGTEAFFGQGTRLTVV.

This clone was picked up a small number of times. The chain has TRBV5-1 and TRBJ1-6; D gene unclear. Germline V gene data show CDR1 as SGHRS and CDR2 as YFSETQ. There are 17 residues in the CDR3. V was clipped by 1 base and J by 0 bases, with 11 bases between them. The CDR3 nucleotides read TGCGCCAGCAGCTTGAGTTCGATGAGCTCCTATAATTCACCCCTCCACTTT. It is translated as CASSLSSMSSYNSPLHF.

The CDR3 here is CSVGTAERYGYTF. The CDR3 nucleotides read TGCAGCGTGGGGACTGCGGAACGCTATGGCTACACCTTC. The V and J genes are TRBV29-1 and TRBJ1-2; possibly TRBD1 for D (5 bases). The CDR3 spans 13 residues. V lost 6 bases, J lost 4 bases, and 15 bases lay in between. From germline, CDR1 is SQVTM and CDR2 ANQGSEA. Variable domain in full (rest from reference TRBV29-1 and TRBJ1-2): SAVISQKPSRDICQRGTSLTIQCQVDSQVTMMFWYRQQPGQSLTLIATANQGSEATYESGFVIDKFPISRPNLTFSTLTVSNMSPEDSSIYLCSVGTAERYGYTFGSGTRLTVV.

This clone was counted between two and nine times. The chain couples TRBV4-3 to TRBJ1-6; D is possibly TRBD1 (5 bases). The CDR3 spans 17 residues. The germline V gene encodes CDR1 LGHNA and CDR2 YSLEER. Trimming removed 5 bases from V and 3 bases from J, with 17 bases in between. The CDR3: CASSTRGDGNYNSPLHF. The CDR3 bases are TGCGCCAGCAGCACCCGGGGGGACGGAAACTATAATTCACCCCTCCACTTT.

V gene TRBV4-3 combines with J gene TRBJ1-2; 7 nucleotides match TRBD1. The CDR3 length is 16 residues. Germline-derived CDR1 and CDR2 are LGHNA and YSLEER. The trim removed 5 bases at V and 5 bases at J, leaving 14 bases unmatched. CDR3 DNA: TGCGCCAGCAGCTCAAACAGGGACAGAGGGGCATATGGCTACACCTTC. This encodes CASSSNRDRGAYGYTF.

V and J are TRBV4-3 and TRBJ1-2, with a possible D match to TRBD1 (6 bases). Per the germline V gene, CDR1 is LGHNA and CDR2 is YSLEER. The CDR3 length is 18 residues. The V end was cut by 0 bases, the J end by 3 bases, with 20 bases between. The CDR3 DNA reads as TGCGCCAGCAGCCAAGATGGCGCCGGACAGCTCGGGTACTATGGCTACACCTTC. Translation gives CASSQDGAGQLGYYGYTF.